The next 30 T cell receptor beta chains were all read from a single sample in a study of shared clonotypes between healthy human individuals. Sequenced by immunoSEQ multiplex PCR; TCRdb stores in-frame clones only, minus some. Among roughly 2 million clones listed, nearly 97% were seen once. The sequenced sample was naive CD4+ T cells sorted from blood. The subset: CD45RA+ positively selected. These receptors all stem from a man younger than 35 in good health.

The CDR3 loop is CASSSRQFSSGNTIYF. The DNA of the CDR3 is TGTGCCAGTAGTTCTCGACAGTTCTCCTCTGGAAACACCATATATTTT. The chain carries TRBV19 and TRBJ1-3; D possibly corresponds to TRBD1 (5 bases). The germline V gene has CDR1 LNHDA and CDR2 SQIVND (reference sequence). V lost 5 bases, J lost 0 bases, and 14 bases lay in between. The CDR3 length is 16 residues.

The chain combines TRBV7-6 with TRBJ1-4, with D uncertain. The germline V gene encodes CDR1 SGHVS and CDR2 FNYEAQ. Trimming shortened V by 5 bases and J by 8 bases, and 12 bases separated the two germline ends. The CDR3 length is 13 residues. The CDR3 region is CASSPITGEKLFF. In nucleotides, the CDR3 is TGTGCCAGCAGCCCCATAACGGGGGAAAAACTGTTTTTT.

The chain carries TRBV5-1 and TRBJ1-5; 7 nucleotides align to TRBD1. The CDR3 is 14 amino acids. The germline V gene encodes CDR1 SGHRS and CDR2 YFSETQ. The junction had 10 bases not matched to a gene; V was cut back by 0 bases and J by 13 bases. CDR3 nucleotides: TGCGCCAGCAGCTTGGCACGGCGGGCAGGGGGTCAGCATTTT. Residues: CASSLARRAGGQHF.

In DNA, the CDR3 is TGCGCCAGCAGCCGCGTTCCGGGACAGGAGAATGAAAAACTGTTTTTT. Its protein is CASSRVPGQENEKLFF. The chain couples TRBV5-1 to TRBJ1-4, with TRBD1 matching 8 bases. The CDR3 consists of 16 residues. Losses at the gene ends were 4 bases for V and 5 bases for J; bases not matched to a gene: 10. Germline lookup yields CDR1 SGHRS and CDR2 YFSETQ.

This chain links TRBV4-1 with TRBJ2-3; D remains ambiguous. This CDR3 is built from 14 residues. The germline V and J ends were trimmed by 3 bases and 1 base, with 8 bases remaining between them. Germline V gene lookup returns CDR1 MGHRA and CDR2 YSYEKL. The CDR3 loop is CASSQFGGTDTQYF. The CDR3 bases are TGCGCCAGCAGCCAGTTTGGGGGCACAGATACGCAGTATTTT.

The CDR3 DNA follows: TGCGCCAGCAGCCCGGACCTTGGCACAGATACGCAGTATTTT. Protein product: CASSPDLGTDTQYF. The genes are TRBV5-1 and TRBJ2-3; D is ambiguous. The CDR3 has 14 residues. Per the germline V gene, CDR1 is SGHRS and CDR2 is YFSETQ. V shed 4 bases and J shed 1 base, with 10 bases lying between them.

Remarks on this clone: The same CDR3 also results from other DNA sequences found in this sample. The V call is TRBV11-2, the J call TRBJ2-7; possible D gene TRBD1, 6 bases. Germline CDR1 SGHAT, CDR2 FQNNGV. The CDR3 has 14 amino acids. The V end was cut by 1 base, the J end by 2 bases, with 9 bases between. CDR3 loop: CASSLVGGPYEQYF. CDR3 coding DNA: TGTGCCAGCAGCTTAGTTGGGGGCCCCTACGAGCAGTACTTC.

In this sample, this clone turned up once. Within the sample, other DNA sequences also encode this same CDR3. The chain couples TRBV7-2 to TRBJ2-7; D may be TRBD1 or TRBD2 (5 bases each). The CDR3 is 12 amino acids. The germline V gene encodes CDR1 SGHTA and CDR2 FQGNSA. V lost 3 bases to trimming and J lost 7 bases, with 10 bases between them. CDR3: CASSLGVGEQYF. Here the CDR3 DNA reads TGTGCCAGCAGCTTGGGGGTAGGGGAGCAGTACTTC. Looking up the rest from reference TRBV7-2 and TRBJ2-7 gives the full variable domain: GAGVSQSPSNKVTEKGKDVELRCDPISGHTALYWYRQSLGQGLEFLIYFQGNSAPDKSGLPSDRFSAERTGGSVSTLTIQRTQQEDSAVYLCASSLGVGEQYFGPGTRLTVT.

This clone was found a few times. The chain employs TRBV7-8 and TRBJ1-6; tentatively, D is TRBD1 (5 bases). Germline V lookup: CDR1 SGHVS, CDR2 FQNEAQ. V was clipped by 1 base and J by 5 bases, with 12 bases between them. This CDR3 has 16 amino acids. CDR3 protein: CASSLDRLGNNSPLHF. The CDR3 coding sequence is TGTGCCAGCAGCTTAGACAGGTTGGGGAATAATTCACCCCTCCACTTT.

This rearrangement joins TRBV28 to TRBJ1-6, with 9 bases matching TRBD1. Losses at the gene ends were 6 bases for V and 1 base for J; bases not matched to a gene: 10. The CDR3 is 18 amino acids. Germline V gene sequence: CDR1 MDHEN, CDR2 SYDVKM. For the CDR3, the DNA is TGTGCCAGCAGCTGGGACAGGGTCACCTCTTCCTATAATTCACCCCTCCACTTT. Amino acid sequence: CASSWDRVTSSYNSPLHF.

This clone is a singleton in its sample. The chain combines TRBV25-1 with TRBJ2-3; D is perhaps TRBD1 or TRBD2 (6 bases each). Germline CDR1 is MGHDK and CDR2 is SYGVNS. Trimming took 4 bases from V and 4 from J, leaving 21 bases between them. The CDR3 has 17 amino acids. The CDR3 is CASSAPTGQGGADTQYF. Written as DNA, the CDR3 is TGTGCCAGCAGTGCACCGACAGGTCAGGGAGGTGCAGATACGCAGTATTTT.

This clone was picked up one time. V is TRBV27 and J is TRBJ1-1, with D perhaps TRBD1 (5 bases). From germline, CDR1 is MNHEY and CDR2 SMNVEV (reference sequence). Between the trimmed V and J ends, which lost 2 bases and 1 base, there was a span of 11 bases. The length of the CDR3 is 15 residues. The CDR3 is CASSLVAGSNTEAFF. DNA of the CDR3: TGTGCCAGCAGTTTAGTCGCAGGGTCGAACACTGAAGCTTTCTTT.

J is TRBJ2-1 and V is TRBV4-1; 11 nucleotides line up with TRBD1. The CDR3 length is 14 residues. Germline CDR1 and CDR2: MGHRA and YSYEKL. Trimming at V came to 1 base and at J to 15 bases, leaving 8 bases not matched to a gene. CDR3 sequence (DNA): TGCGCCAGCAGCCAAGGTTCCGGACAGGGGGCCCCGTTCTTC. It encodes CASSQGSGQGAPFF.

V usage is TRBV25-1 and J usage is TRBJ2-2, with TRBD1 matching over 9 bases. V lost 1 base to trimming and J lost 0 bases; unmatched junction nucleotides: 6. This CDR3 region has 18 residues. Germline lookup yields CDR1 MGHDK and CDR2 SYGVNS. The CDR3 here is CASSEFKGDRANTGELFF. The CDR3 DNA follows: TGTGCCAGCAGTGAATTTAAAGGGGACAGGGCGAACACCGGGGAGCTGTTTTTT.

The rearrangement joins TRBV27 to TRBJ1-2; a weak D match, TRBD1 (6 bases). The germline gives CDR1 MNHEY, CDR2 SMNVEV (reference sequence). Trimming removed 0 bases from V and 5 bases from J, with 13 bases in between. CDR3 length: 15 residues. The chain's CDR3 is CASSLSTGFFYGYTF. The CDR3 DNA is TGTGCCAGCAGTTTATCAACAGGGTTCTTTTATGGCTACACCTTC.

The chain employs TRBV9 and TRBJ2-2; D remains unclear. V was clipped by 3 bases and J by 3 bases, with 9 bases between them. The CDR3 extends over 14 amino acids. Per germline, CDR1 SGDLS and CDR2 YYNGEE. In nucleotides, the CDR3 is TGTGCCAGCAGCGCCCAAGTATACACCGGGGAGCTGTTTTTT. This translates into CASSAQVYTGELFF.

V usage is TRBV11-2 and J usage is TRBJ1-4, with TRBD1 identical over 8 bases. The CDR3 contains 14 residues. V lost 5 bases, J lost 6 bases, and 5 bases stayed unmatched. CDR1 and CDR2 from the germline V gene are SGHAT and FQNNGV. In DNA form, the CDR3 reads TGTGCCAGCAGCCCACGGACAGGGCATGAAAAACTGTTTTTT. As protein: CASSPRTGHEKLFF.

This clone appeared a single time. The chain recombines TRBV7-3 with TRBJ1-2; TRBD1 matches 7 bases. Germline V lookup: CDR1 SGHTA, CDR2 FQGTGA. CDR3 length: 15 residues. Trimming took 2 bases from V and 5 from J; bases not matched to a gene: 8. The CDR3 bases are TGTGCCAGCAGCTTAGAGGGGGCAGCGGGATATGGCTACACCTTC. Its protein product is CASSLEGAAGYGYTF.

The chain links TRBV7-2 to TRBJ2-5; D is perhaps TRBD2 (6 bases). The CDR3 contains 14 residues. Germline lookup yields CDR1 SGHTA and CDR2 FQGNSA. The V end was cut by 5 bases, the J end by 5 bases, with 15 bases between. CDR3 residues: CASSLTRAAETQYF. The DNA of the CDR3 is TGTGCCAGCAGCCTGACTAGGGCGGCTGAGACCCAGTACTTC. Full variable domain (rest looked up from reference TRBV7-2 and TRBJ2-5): GAGVSQSPSNKVTEKGKDVELRCDPISGHTALYWYRQSLGQGLEFLIYFQGNSAPDKSGLPSDRFSAERTGGSVSTLTIQRTQQEDSAVYLCASSLTRAAETQYFGPGTRLLVL.

On this clone: One end of the junction varies from germline; a read error may be responsible. The chain links TRBV7-7 to TRBJ2-2, with D hard to call. The V gene's germline CDR1 is SSHAT and CDR2 FNYEAQ (reference sequence). The CDR3 covers 13 residues. The CDR3 DNA reads TGTGCTAGCAGCTTAGGCCTAAGCGGGGAGCTGTTTTTT. It specifies CASSLGLSGELFF.

The chain uses TRBV28 and TRBJ1-2; D uncertain. The CDR3 has 14 amino acids. Trimming cost V 8 bases and J 4 bases, with 17 bases left between them. CDR1 and CDR2 from the germline V gene are MDHEN and SYDVKM. The CDR3 DNA sequence: TGTGCCAGCGGGTCTTTTCCTAGCGGCTATGGCTACACCTTC. As protein: CASGSFPSGYGYTF.

The rearrangement uses TRBV27 and TRBJ2-3; TRBD1 matches at 7 bases. Germline CDR1 MNHEY, CDR2 SMNVEV (reference sequence). This CDR3 spans 15 amino acids. V trimming: 5 bases; J trimming: 3 bases; junction bases outside the gene matches: 8. CDR3: CASSADRVRTDTQYF. In nucleotides, the CDR3 is TGTGCCAGCAGTGCCGACAGGGTTAGGACAGATACGCAGTATTTT.

The chain carries TRBV10-2 and TRBJ2-2, with 11 bases aligning to TRBD2. This CDR3 comprises 19 residues. Trimming at V came to 6 bases and at J to 4 bases, leaving 16 bases not matched to a gene. Germline V CDR1 and CDR2: WSHSY, SAAADI. In nucleotides, the CDR3 is TGCGCCAGCAGCGCCGGGACTAGCGGATCTGGGCTTGGCACCGGGGAGCTGTTTTTT. Encoded protein: CASSAGTSGSGLGTGELFF.

V usage is TRBV30 and J usage is TRBJ1-5, with D maybe TRBD1 (5 bases). The CDR3 is 16 residues long. Germline V gene sequence: CDR1 GTSNPN, CDR2 SVGIG (reference sequence). Trimming removed 2 bases at V and 3 bases at J, with 17 bases between. As DNA, the CDR3 is TGTGCCTGGAGTCAAGGGCTTCCAGGGTACAATCAGCCCCAGCATTTT. This encodes CAWSQGLPGYNQPQHF. Variable domain in full (rest from reference TRBV30 and TRBJ1-5): SQTIHQWPATLVQPVGSPLSLECTVEGTSNPNLYWYRQAAGRGLQLLFYSVGIGQISSEVPQNLSASRPQDRQFILSSKKLLLSDSGFYLCAWSQGLPGYNQPQHFGDGTRLSIL.

The V gene is TRBV7-3, the J gene TRBJ2-3, with D tentatively TRBD1 (5 bases). Trimming pared 5 bases from V and 3 bases from J, leaving 9 bases between. CDR3 length: 13 amino acids. Germline CDR1 is SGHTA and CDR2 is FQGTGA. CDR3 DNA: TGTGCCAGCAGCCCCCAGGGAACAGATACGCAGTATTTT. Residues: CASSPQGTDTQYF.

The rearrangement links TRBV5-6 to TRBJ2-5, with D perhaps matching TRBD1 (6 bases). V lost 1 base to trimming and J lost 1 base, with 11 bases between them. Germline values: CDR1 SGHDT, CDR2 YYEEEE. The CDR3 has 15 residues. The chain's CDR3 is CASSLFDRTQETQYF. In DNA form, the CDR3 reads TGTGCCAGCAGCTTGTTTGACAGGACCCAAGAGACCCAGTACTTC.

Comment on this clone: The sample contains more than one DNA sequence encoding this CDR3. The chain couples TRBV6-6 to TRBJ2-7; 8 bases are shared with TRBD1. Germline V gives CDR1 MNHNY, CDR2 SVGAGI (reference sequence). This CDR3 comprises 14 residues. J gave up 2 bases and V 2 bases, and 2 bases lay outside the gene matches. In nucleotides, the CDR3 is TGTGCCAGCAGTTACGGGACAGGAGCCTACGAGCAGTACTTC. This codes for CASSYGTGAYEQYF.

This chain joins TRBV5-6 and TRBJ2-7; D unclear. The CDR3 has 12 residues. V lost 4 bases to trimming and J lost 7 bases, with 12 bases between them. The germline V gene encodes CDR1 SGHDT and CDR2 YYEEEE. The CDR3 DNA reads TGTGCCAGCAGCACAGAATCGAGGGAGCAGTACTTC. Translated, it gives CASSTESREQYF.

This clone came up once. The CDR3 loop reads CASSLDRTTGELFF. The CDR3 DNA sequence: TGTGCCAGCAGCTTGGACAGAACCACCGGGGAGCTGTTTTTT. The chain joins TRBV7-2 to TRBJ2-2; D possibly corresponds to TRBD1 (6 bases). The V end lost 3 bases, the J end lost 4 bases, and 9 bases lay between the germline ends. Germline CDR1 SGHTA, CDR2 FQGNSA. This CDR3 contains 14 residues.

This sequence joins TRBV5-6 and TRBJ2-7, with 10 bases aligning to TRBD2. Losses at the gene ends were 4 bases for V and 0 bases for J; bases not matched to a gene: 7. Germline loops: CDR1 SGHDT, CDR2 YYEEEE. CDR3 length: 16 residues. CDR3 sequence: CASSDRLAGSSYEQYF. The CDR3 DNA sequence: TGTGCCAGCAGCGATAGACTAGCGGGCAGCTCCTACGAGCAGTACTTC.